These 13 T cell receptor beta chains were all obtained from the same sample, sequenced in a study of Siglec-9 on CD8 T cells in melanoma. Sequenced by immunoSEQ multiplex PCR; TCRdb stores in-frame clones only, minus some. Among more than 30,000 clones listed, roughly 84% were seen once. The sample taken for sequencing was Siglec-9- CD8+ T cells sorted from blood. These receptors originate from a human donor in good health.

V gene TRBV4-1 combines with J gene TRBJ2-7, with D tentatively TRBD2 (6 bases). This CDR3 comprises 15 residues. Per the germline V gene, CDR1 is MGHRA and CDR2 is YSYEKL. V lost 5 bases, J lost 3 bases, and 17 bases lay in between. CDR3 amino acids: CASSLEAKRVYEQYF. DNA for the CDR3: TGCGCCAGCAGCTTGGAGGCCAAGCGGGTCTACGAGCAGTACTTC.

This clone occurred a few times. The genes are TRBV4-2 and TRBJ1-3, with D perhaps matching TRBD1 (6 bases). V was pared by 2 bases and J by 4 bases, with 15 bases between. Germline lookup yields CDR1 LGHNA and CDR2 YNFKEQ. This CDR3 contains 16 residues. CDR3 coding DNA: TGTGCCAGCAGCCAAAATACAGGGTCTTCGGGAAACACCATATATTTT. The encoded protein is CASSQNTGSSGNTIYF.

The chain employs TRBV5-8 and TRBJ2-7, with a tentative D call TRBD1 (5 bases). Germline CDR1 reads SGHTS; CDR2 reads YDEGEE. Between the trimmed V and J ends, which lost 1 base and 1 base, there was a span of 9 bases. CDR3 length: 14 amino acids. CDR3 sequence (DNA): TGTGCCAGCAGCTTGAGGGGATTATCCTACGAGCAGTACTTC. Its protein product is CASSLRGLSYEQYF.

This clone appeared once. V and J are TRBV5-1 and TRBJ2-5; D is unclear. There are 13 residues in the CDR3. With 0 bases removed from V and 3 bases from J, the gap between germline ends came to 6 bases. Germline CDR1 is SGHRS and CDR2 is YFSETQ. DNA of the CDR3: TGCGCCAGCAGCTTGGGGCTTGAAGAGACCCAGTACTTC. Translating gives CASSLGLEETQYF.

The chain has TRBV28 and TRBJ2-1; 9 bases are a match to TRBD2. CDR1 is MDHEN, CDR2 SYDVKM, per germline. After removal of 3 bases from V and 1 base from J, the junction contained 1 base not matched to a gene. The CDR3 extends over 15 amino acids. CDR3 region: CASSFAGGSYNEQFF. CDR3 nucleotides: TGTGCCAGCAGTTTCGCGGGGGGGTCCTACAATGAGCAGTTCTTC.

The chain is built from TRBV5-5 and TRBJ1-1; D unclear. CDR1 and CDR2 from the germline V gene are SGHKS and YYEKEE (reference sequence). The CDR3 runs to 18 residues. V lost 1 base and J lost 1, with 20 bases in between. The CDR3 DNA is TGTGCCAGCAGCTTGCAGGAATACGGGGTTGGAAGGAACACTGAAGCTTTCTTT. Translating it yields CASSLQEYGVGRNTEAFF. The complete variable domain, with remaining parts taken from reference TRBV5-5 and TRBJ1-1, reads DAGVTQSPTHLIKTRGQQVTLRCSPISGHKSVSWYQQVLGQGPQFIFQYYEKEERGRGNFPDRFSARQFPNYSSELNVNALLLGDSALYLCASSLQEYGVGRNTEAFFGQGTRLTVV.

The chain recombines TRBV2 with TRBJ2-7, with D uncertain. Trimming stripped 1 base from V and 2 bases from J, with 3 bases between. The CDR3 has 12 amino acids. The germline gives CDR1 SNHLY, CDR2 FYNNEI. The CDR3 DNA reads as TGTGCCAGCAGTGAAGTTACCTACGAGCAGTACTTC. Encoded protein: CASSEVTYEQYF.

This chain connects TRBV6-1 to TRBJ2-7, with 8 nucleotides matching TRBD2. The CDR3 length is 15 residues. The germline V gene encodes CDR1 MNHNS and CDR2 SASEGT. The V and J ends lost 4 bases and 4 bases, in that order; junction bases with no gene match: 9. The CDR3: CASSGDVAGLYEQYF. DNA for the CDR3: TGTGCCAGCAGTGGCGACGTAGCGGGATTATACGAGCAGTACTTC.

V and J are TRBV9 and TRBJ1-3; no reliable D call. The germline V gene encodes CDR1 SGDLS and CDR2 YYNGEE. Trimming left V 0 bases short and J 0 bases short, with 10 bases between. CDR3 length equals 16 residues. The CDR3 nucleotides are TGTGCCAGCAGCGTAGAGGGCGAGCACTCTGGAAACACCATATATTTT. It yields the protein CASSVEGEHSGNTIYF.

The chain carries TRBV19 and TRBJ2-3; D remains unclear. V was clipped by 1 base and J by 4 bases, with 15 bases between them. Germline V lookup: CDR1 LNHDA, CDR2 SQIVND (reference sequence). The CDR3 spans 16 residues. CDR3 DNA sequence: TGTGCCAGTAGTATAGGGGGTTTTCGCCCCCCAGATACGCAGTATTTT. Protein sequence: CASSIGGFRPPDTQYF.

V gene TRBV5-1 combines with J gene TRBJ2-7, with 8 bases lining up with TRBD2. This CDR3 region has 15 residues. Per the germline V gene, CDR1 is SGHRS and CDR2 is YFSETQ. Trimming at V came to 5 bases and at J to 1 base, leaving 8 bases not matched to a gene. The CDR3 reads CASSPGLAVSYEQYF. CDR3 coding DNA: TGCGCCAGCAGTCCTGGACTAGCCGTTTCCTACGAGCAGTACTTC. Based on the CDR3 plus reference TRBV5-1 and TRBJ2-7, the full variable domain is KAGVTQTPRYLIKTRGQQVTLSCSPISGHRSVSWYQQTPGQGLQFLFEYFSETQRNKGNFPGRFSGRQFSNSRSEMNVSTLELGDSALYLCASSPGLAVSYEQYFGPGTRLTVT.

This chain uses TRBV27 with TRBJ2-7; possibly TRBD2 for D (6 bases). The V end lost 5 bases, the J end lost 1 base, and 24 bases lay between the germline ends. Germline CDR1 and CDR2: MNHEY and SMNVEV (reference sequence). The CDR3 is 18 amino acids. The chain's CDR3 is CASSPNPGVSALSYEQYF. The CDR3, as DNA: TGTGCCAGCAGTCCTAACCCGGGGGTTAGCGCTCTATCCTACGAGCAGTACTTC.

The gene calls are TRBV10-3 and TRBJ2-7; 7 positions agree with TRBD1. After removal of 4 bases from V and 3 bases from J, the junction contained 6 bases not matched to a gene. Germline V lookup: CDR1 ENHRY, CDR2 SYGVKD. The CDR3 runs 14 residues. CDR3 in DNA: TGTGCCATCAGTGGGCGGACAGGTGGCTACGAGCAGTACTTC. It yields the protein CAISGRTGGYEQYF.